The text below deals with one TCR beta chain. The germline gives CDR1 MDHEN, CDR2 SYDVKM. V lost 4 bases to trimming and J lost 6 bases; unmatched junction nucleotides: 8. The CDR3 is 16 amino acids. The sample is drawn from a study of OX40 agonist ivuxolimab in advanced cancers. Overall study context: Participants averaged 60 years of age (range roughly 20 to 90) and were 82.7% male. Partial responses were achieved by three patients: one hepatocellular carcinoma, two cutaneous melanoma.

Some clones are missing from TCRdb's copy, which holds only in-frame ones; the method was immunoSEQ multiplex PCR. The table has 20,000 to 25,000 clones, 85% to 90% seen once. J is TRBJ1-3 and V is TRBV28; 11 nucleotides align to TRBD1. This sample comprised CD4+ or CD8+ T cells sorted from blood, obtained in a trial of the OX40 agonist ivuxolimab. The receptor's source is an adult with an advanced solid tumor such as melanoma, head and neck, liver or kidney cancer. The DNA of the CDR3 is TGTGCCAGCAGTTCAGAGGGACAGGGGGTTAAAAACACCATATATTTT. Protein: CASSSEGQGVKNTIYF.